These T cell receptor beta chains were read from a single sample in a study of T cells after yellow fever vaccination. TCRdb passed the 5' RACE reads through MiXCR, listing each CDR3 protein once. In the table there are 350,000 to 450,000 distinct CDR3 sequences, 6.2% of which are singletons. The specimen comprised PBMCs, sampled 5 days after the yellow fever booster vaccination. The receptor set was obtained from a man aged 25 to 40 who received the YFV17D yellow fever vaccine. CDR3s include the opening cysteine and the closing phenylalanine or tryptophan. D genes are given only for firm matches.

d_gene,j_gene,v_gene,CDR3aa
TRBD2,TRBJ2-3,TRBV24-1,CATSAQRESTDTQYF
NA,TRBJ2-5,TRBV29-1,CSVWLVEETQYF
NA,TRBJ2-3,TRBV20-1,CCASWCFIRLTGDTQYF
NA,TRBJ2-1,TRBV7-2,CASSFDSRRFF
NA,TRBJ2-1,TRBV10-3,CAISEPAPGEQFF
NA,TRBJ2-1,TRBV7-2,CASSLALVTNEQFF
TRBD2,TRBJ2-2,TRBV9,CASSVIAGGSWDTGELFF
NA,TRBJ2-5,TRBV20-1,CSAIGGSAETQYF
NA,TRBJ2-3,TRBV20-1,CSASPSQGSISDTQYF
TRBD2,TRBJ2-1,TRBV20-1,CSARVLAGGGSYNEQFF
TRBD1,TRBJ2-5,TRBV5-1,CASGQGVSRETQYF
NA,TRBJ2-7,TRBV12-3/TRBV12-4,CASRSGGAYGQYF
NA,TRBJ2-1,TRBV19,CASNNPGTKRQFF
TRBD1,TRBJ2-1,TRBV20-1,CSARGQGNNEQFF
TRBD2,TRBJ2-1,TRBV7-2,CASSPGLASQQFF
NA,TRBJ2-3,TRBV5-1,CASSLDRADTQYF
TRBD2,TRBJ2-1,TRBV18,CASSPRTSGSGSEQFF
TRBD2,TRBJ2-1,TRBV5-6,CASSFTSGRNNEQFF
NA,TRBJ2-7,TRBV7-9,CASSLGYRSSYEQYF
NA,TRBJ1-5,TRBV7-2,CASSPWGPVGRQPQHF
NA,TRBJ2-7,TRBV12-3/TRBV12-4,CASSPLGQLSYEQYF
TRBD1,TRBJ1-5,TRBV16,CASSQSLRQGHSNQPQHF
TRBD2,TRBJ2-3,TRBV27,CASSSPPHPSGSSTDTQYF